A selection of T cell receptor beta chains follows, all from one sample in a study of shared clonotypes between healthy human individuals. Sequencing used immunoSEQ multiplex PCR; TCRdb keeps in-frame clones, though not all of them. The table has nearly 750,000 clones, 72% seen once. Sequencing used memory CD4+ T cells sorted from blood. The origin of the receptors is a woman in her 30s in good health. The CDR3 runs from the conserved cysteine through the conserved F or W. Each record gives: D gene, J gene, clone size, V gene, CDR3 protein, CDR3 DNA. D genes are given only for firm matches. A row's size may be missing; if present it is once, few, many or a size class.

>-|TRBJ1-4|-|TRBV28
CASSTLVRGFYEKLFF
TGTGCCAGCAGTACCCTCGTCAGGGGCTTTTATGAAAAACTGTTTTTT
>-|TRBJ1-5|-|TRBV13
CASSLNGQPQHF
TGTGCCAGCAGCCTAAACGGTCAGCCCCAGCATTTT
>-|TRBJ2-1|-|TRBV11-3
CASSWRPMDEQFF
TGTGCCAGCAGCTGGAGACCCATGGATGAGCAGTTCTTC
>TRBD1|TRBJ2-1|-|TRBV7-3
CASSEGQALYNEQFF
TGTGCCAGCAGCGAGGGACAGGCCCTCTACAATGAGCAGTTCTTC
>-|TRBJ1-5|few|TRBV5-1
CASSLGGGGDNQPQHF
TGCGCCAGCAGCTTGGGAGGTGGGGGGGACAATCAGCCCCAGCATTTT
>-|TRBJ2-5|-|TRBV23-1
CASGMGYPRQETQYF
TGCGCCAGCGGTATGGGCTATCCCCGCCAAGAGACCCAGTACTTC
>-|TRBJ1-5|-|TRBV6-1
CASSAATDSNQPQHF
TGTGCCAGCAGTGCGGCGACAGATAGCAATCAGCCCCAGCATTTT
>-|TRBJ2-7|-|TRBV7-9
CASSAGHYEQYF
TGTGCCAGCAGCGCAGGCCACTACGAGCAGTACTTC
>TRBD1|TRBJ2-7|few|TRBV4-2
CASSRAGQGYEQYF
TGTGCCAGCAGCCGAGCGGGACAGGGCTACGAGCAGTACTTC
>-|TRBJ2-7|-|TRBV7-9
CASSQPGQSYEQYF
TGTGCCAGCAGCCAACCGGGACAATCCTACGAGCAGTACTTC
>TRBD1|TRBJ2-5|-|TRBV2
CASSGQGRETQYF
TGTGCCAGCAGTGGACAGGGAAGGGAGACCCAGTACTTC